This T cell receptor beta chain was sequenced for a study of Graves' ophthalmopathy and Graves' hyperthyroidism. Overall study findings and caveats: Ophthalmopathy progression cases were predicted by the model with about 70% sensitivity and more than 72% specificity.

A note on this clonotype: What it binds is unknown.

All donors with ophthalmopathy were recorded as having moderate-to-severe activity, CAS ≥3, NOSPECS ≥4 and a duration under 3 months. V lost 5 bases to trimming and J lost 0 bases, with 14 bases between them. This CDR3 is 16 amino acids long. Per germline, CDR1 SGHTA and CDR2 FQGNSA. Beta-chain TCR CDR3 regions were amplified from RNA transcripts. An opening RT-PCR round employed HTBI primers and preceded a second-round multiplex PCR. TCRdb independently ran MiXCR on the multiplex PCR reads; one entry per CDR3 protein. The sample shows 740,000 or so distinct CDR3 sequences, 40% of them seen only once.

The sample comprised peripheral blood. The clonotype originates from an adult man with Graves' ophthalmopathy. The chain is built from TRBV7-2 and TRBJ1-3; D perhaps matches TRBD1 (6 bases). CDR3 loop: CASSLSTGYSGNTIYF. CDR3 DNA: TGTGCCAGCAGCCTTTCGACAGGTTACTCTGGAAACACCATATATTTT.